This T cell receptor (beta chain) originates from a study of technical replicates of blood from a few donors. Measured with immunoSEQ multiplex PCR; TCRdb has only the in-frame clones, and not every one. Of 68,000 or so clones listed, 92% are singletons. V was shortened by 4 bases and J by 4 bases, with 13 bases between the two germline ends. From germline, CDR1 is MDHEN and CDR2 SYDVKM. The CDR3 spans 14 residues. The sample consisted of T cells isolated from PBMCs. The source of this sequence is a human donor in good health. The chain carries TRBV28 and TRBJ1-2; D gene uncertain. CDR3 in amino acids: CASSSRISGYGYTF. The CDR3 DNA follows: TGTGCCAGCAGTTCCAGGATCAGCGGCTATGGCTACACCTTC.